This T cell receptor beta chain was retrieved from a study of beta chain features in type 1 diabetes. At the level of the study: The patients were much like the healthy donors in age, gender and cell yields.

The investigators reverse transcribed all of the isolated RNA, so they sequenced expressed TCRB transcripts. Naive, central memory and regulatory T cell samples came to a mean of approximately 3.57 million reads. Produced via immunoSEQ multiplex PCR; TCRdb's table is partial and in-frame only. The table has about 99,000 clones, approximately 30% seen once. The study, taken as a whole, reports: The study found moderately but significantly shorter TCRB CDR3s in all four CD4+ subsets of Type 1 diabetes patients.

Remarks on this clone: The antigen is undetermined.

Based on CD45RO/CCR7/CD25/CD127/CD95/CD27, CD4+ regulatory, stem cell-like memory, naive and central memory cells were sorted. The CDR3 covers 16 residues. Germline loops: CDR1 SGHDT, CDR2 YYEEEE. The J segment lost 7 bases and the V segment lost 4 bases, leaving 15 bases of the junction unmatched. The chain carries TRBV5-6 and TRBJ1-2, with 8 bases matching TRBD1. The specimen was central memory CD4+ T cells from blood. The source is a woman aged 18 to 35 with type 1 diabetes. Written as DNA, the CDR3 is TGTGCCAGCAGCGTCCCGGGGACAGGATGGCAAAGTGGCTACACCTTC. Protein sequence: CASSVPGTGWQSGYTF.